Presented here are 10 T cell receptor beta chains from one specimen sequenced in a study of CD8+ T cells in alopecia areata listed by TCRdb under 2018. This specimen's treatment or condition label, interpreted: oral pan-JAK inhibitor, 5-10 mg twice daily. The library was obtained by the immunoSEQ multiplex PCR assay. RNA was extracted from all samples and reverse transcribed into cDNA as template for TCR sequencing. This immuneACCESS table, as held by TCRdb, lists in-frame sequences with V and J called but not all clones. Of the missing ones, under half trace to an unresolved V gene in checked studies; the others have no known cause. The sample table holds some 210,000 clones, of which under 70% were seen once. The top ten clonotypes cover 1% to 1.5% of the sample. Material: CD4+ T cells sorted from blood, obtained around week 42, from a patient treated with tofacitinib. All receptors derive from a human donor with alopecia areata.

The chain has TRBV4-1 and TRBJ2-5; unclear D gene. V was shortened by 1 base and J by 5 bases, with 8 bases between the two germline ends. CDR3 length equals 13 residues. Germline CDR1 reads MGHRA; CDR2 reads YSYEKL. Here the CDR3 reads CASSQVVGETQYF. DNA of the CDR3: TGCGCCAGCAGCCAAGTCGTAGGGGAGACCCAGTACTTC.

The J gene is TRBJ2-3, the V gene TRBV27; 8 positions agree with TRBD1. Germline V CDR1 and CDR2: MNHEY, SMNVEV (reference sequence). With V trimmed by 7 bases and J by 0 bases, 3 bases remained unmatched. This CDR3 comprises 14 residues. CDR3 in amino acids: CASKDRASTDTQYF. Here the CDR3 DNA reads TGTGCCAGCAAGGACAGGGCCAGCACAGATACGCAGTATTTT.

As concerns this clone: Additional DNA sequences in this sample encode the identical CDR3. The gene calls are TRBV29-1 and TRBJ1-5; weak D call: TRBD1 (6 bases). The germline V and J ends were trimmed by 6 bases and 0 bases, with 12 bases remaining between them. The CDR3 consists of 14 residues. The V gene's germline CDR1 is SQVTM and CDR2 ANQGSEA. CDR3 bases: TGCAGCGTCTCTCTACAGGGTAGCAATCAGCCCCAGCATTTT. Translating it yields CSVSLQGSNQPQHF.

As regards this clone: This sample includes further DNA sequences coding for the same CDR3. The CDR3 DNA sequence: TGTGCCTGGAGTGTATCTGAAAAACTGTTTTTT. This translates into CAWSVSEKLFF. The J gene is TRBJ1-4, the V gene TRBV30; no clear D gene. The CDR3 loop spans 11 amino acids. Germline V gives CDR1 GTSNPN, CDR2 SVGIG (reference sequence). V lost 0 bases, J lost 7 bases, and 3 bases lay in between.

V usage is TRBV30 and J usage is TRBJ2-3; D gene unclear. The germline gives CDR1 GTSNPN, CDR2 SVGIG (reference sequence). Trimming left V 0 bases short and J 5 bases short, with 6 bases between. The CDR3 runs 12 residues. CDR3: CAWSVHRDTQYF. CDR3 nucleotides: TGTGCCTGGAGTGTACATAGAGATACGCAGTATTTT.

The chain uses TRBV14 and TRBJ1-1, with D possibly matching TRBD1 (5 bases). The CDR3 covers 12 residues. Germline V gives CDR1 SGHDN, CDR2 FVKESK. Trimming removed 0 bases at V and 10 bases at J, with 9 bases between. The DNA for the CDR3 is TGTGCCAGCAGCCAAGAAGTGGGGGGAGCTTTCTTT. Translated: CASSQEVGGAFF.

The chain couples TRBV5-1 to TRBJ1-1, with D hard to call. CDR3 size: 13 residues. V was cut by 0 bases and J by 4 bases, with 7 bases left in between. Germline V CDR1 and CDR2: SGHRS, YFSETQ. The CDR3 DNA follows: TGCGCCAGCAGCTTGGGACCCAGCACTGAAGCTTTCTTT. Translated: CASSLGPSTEAFF.

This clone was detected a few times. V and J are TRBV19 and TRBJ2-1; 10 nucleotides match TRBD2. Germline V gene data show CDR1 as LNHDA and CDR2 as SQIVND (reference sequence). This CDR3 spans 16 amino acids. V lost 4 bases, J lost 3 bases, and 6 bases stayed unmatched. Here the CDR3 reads CASSSSASGGYNEQFF. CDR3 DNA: TGTGCCAGTAGTAGTTCCGCTAGCGGGGGCTACAATGAGCAGTTCTTC.

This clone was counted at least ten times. CDR3 sequence: CASGLEGQGSHEQYF. In nucleotides, the CDR3 is TGTGCTAGTGGTTTGGAGGGACAGGGTTCCCACGAGCAGTACTTC. The rearrangement uses TRBV12-5 and TRBJ2-7; TRBD1 agrees at 9 bases. This CDR3 has 15 amino acids. CDR1 is LGHNT and CDR2 is FRNRAP in the germline V gene. Trimming at V came to 1 base and at J to 5 bases, leaving 6 bases not matched to a gene.

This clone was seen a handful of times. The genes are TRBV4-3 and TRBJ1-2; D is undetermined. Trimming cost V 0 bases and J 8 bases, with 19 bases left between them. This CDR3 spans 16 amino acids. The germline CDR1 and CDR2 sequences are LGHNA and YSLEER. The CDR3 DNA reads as TGCGCCAGCAGCCAAGAACCACGGGCGATTGGGGAGGGCTACACCTTC. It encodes CASSQEPRAIGEGYTF.